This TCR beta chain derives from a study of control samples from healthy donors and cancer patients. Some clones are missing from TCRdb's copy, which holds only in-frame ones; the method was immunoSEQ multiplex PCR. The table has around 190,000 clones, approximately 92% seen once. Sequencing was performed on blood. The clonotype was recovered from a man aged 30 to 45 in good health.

The CDR3: CASSFSAGNLDYGYTF. The CDR3 region has the DNA TGTGCCAGCAGCTTCTCGGCGGGAAACCTAGACTATGGCTACACCTTC. V gene TRBV7-2 combines with J gene TRBJ1-2; D is uncertain. CDR1 and CDR2 (germline): SGHTA, FQGNSA. The ends were cut back, 3 bases at V and 3 bases at J, with 17 bases in the middle. The CDR3 runs 16 residues.